This T cell receptor (beta chain) stems from a study of neoadjuvant nivolumab and ipilimumab in lung cancer. CDR3 length: 14 residues. The V gene end was trimmed by 6 bases and the J gene end by 0 bases; junction bases not matched to a gene: 6. From germline, CDR1 is SQVTM and CDR2 ANQGSEA. TCRdb's copy holds only in-frame clones and misses some; the assay was immunoSEQ multiplex PCR. The table has about 23,000 clones, around 82% seen once. The starting material was peripheral blood, obtained before neoadjuvant nivolumab, alone or with ipilimumab. The rearrangement joins TRBV29-1 to TRBJ2-7, with TRBD1 identical over 9 bases. This sequence originates from an adult with non-small cell lung cancer. For the CDR3, the DNA is TGCAGCGTCAGACAGGGGGTCATCTCCTACGAGCAGTACTTC. This sequence encodes CSVRQGVISYEQYF.